The 30 T cell receptor beta chains below were found in one sample sequenced in a study of T cell responses to AZD1222 COVID-19 vaccine. Here immunoSEQ multiplex PCR was the method, and the copy in TCRdb shows in-frame clones only, minus some. This table has about 120,000 clones, about 91% appearing once. The material was peripheral blood, obtained on day 0 of AZD1222 vaccination. The receptors here all came from an adult in good health.

This chain joins TRBV19 and TRBJ2-5; 12 nucleotides agree with TRBD2. This CDR3 is 16 amino acids long. CDR1 is LNHDA, CDR2 SQIVND, per germline (reference sequence). J was trimmed by 1 base and V by 4 bases; bases with no gene match: 4. CDR3 coding DNA: TGTGCCAGTAGTAGCCTACTAGCGGGGGGCCAAGAGACCCAGTACTTC. Translating it yields CASSSLLAGGQETQYF.

This rearrangement joins TRBV6-5 to TRBJ1-1; 7 nucleotides match TRBD1. The germline gives CDR1 MNHEY, CDR2 SVGAGI. Losses at the gene ends were 6 bases for V and 0 bases for J; bases not matched to a gene: 4. This CDR3 region has 14 residues. CDR3 protein: CASRSTGMNTEAFF. The CDR3 DNA reads as TGTGCCAGCAGGTCGACAGGGATGAACACTGAAGCTTTCTTT.

The V gene is TRBV19, the J gene TRBJ1-5, with D possibly TRBD1 on 6 matching bases. CDR1 and CDR2 from the germline V gene are LNHDA and SQIVND (reference sequence). The CDR3 consists of 15 residues. Trimming pared 7 bases from V and 0 bases from J, leaving 13 bases between. The CDR3 reads CASNLDSVSNQPQHF. The CDR3 DNA sequence: TGTGCCAGTAACCTGGACAGCGTTAGCAATCAGCCCCAGCATTTT.

The rearrangement joins TRBV2 to TRBJ1-4, with D possibly TRBD1 on 6 matching bases. Trimming left V 6 bases short and J 3 bases short, with 8 bases between. Germline V gene data show CDR1 as SNHLY and CDR2 as FYNNEI. The CDR3 spans 13 residues. The CDR3 spells CASSNRANEKLFF. CDR3 nucleotide sequence: TGTGCCAGCAGCAACAGGGCTAATGAAAAACTGTTTTTT.

This rearrangement joins TRBV19 to TRBJ2-5, with 7 bases lining up with TRBD1. The germline gives CDR1 LNHDA, CDR2 SQIVND (reference sequence). This CDR3 is 15 amino acids long. V lost 4 bases, J lost 5 bases, and 10 bases stayed unmatched. The CDR3 DNA follows: TGTGCCAGTAGTACTCTCAGGGGGAAGGGGGAGACCCAGTACTTC. Amino acids: CASSTLRGKGETQYF.

The chain joins TRBV11-2 to TRBJ1-1; no clear D. This CDR3 is 14 amino acids long. The germline V gene encodes CDR1 SGHAT and CDR2 FQNNGV. V dropped 4 bases and J dropped 1 base, with 10 bases sitting between them. In DNA form, the CDR3 reads TGTGCCAGCAGCTATACTGCCGGGAACACTGAAGCTTTCTTT. Translation: CASSYTAGNTEAFF. Full variable domain (rest looked up from reference TRBV11-2 and TRBJ1-1): EAGVAQSPRYKIIEKRQSVAFWCNPISGHATLYWYQQILGQGPKLLIQFQNNGVVDDSQLPKDRFSAERLKGVDSTLKIQPAKLEDSAVYLCASSYTAGNTEAFFGQGTRLTVV.

CDR3 bases: TGCGCCAGCAGCGATACAGGGACGTTTGATGAAAAACTGTTTTTT. It codes for CASSDTGTFDEKLFF. The rearrangement uses TRBV4-1 and TRBJ1-4, with a tentative D call TRBD1 (6 bases). CDR1 MGHRA and CDR2 YSYEKL come from the germline V gene. Trimming cost V 5 bases and J 6 bases, with 16 bases left between them. The CDR3 sequence is 15 residues long.

The V call is TRBV5-4, the J call TRBJ2-3; D is perhaps TRBD1 or TRBD2 (7 bases each). This CDR3 region has 16 residues. Per the germline V gene, CDR1 is SGHNT and CDR2 is YYREEE (reference sequence). Trimming left V 3 bases short and J 2 bases short, with 16 bases between. This CDR3 reads CASSWGGGGPTDTQYF. CDR3 coding DNA: TGTGCCAGCAGCTGGGGAGGGGGCGGGCCCACAGATACGCAGTATTTT. Filled out from reference TRBV5-4 and TRBJ2-3, the complete variable domain reads ETGVTQSPTHLIKTRGQQVTLRCSSQSGHNTVSWYQQALGQGPQFIFQYYREEENGRGNFPPRFSGLQFPNYSSELNVNALELDDSALYLCASSWGGGGPTDTQYFGPGTRLTVL.

V gene TRBV30 combines with J gene TRBJ2-7, with TRBD1 identical over 10 bases. The CDR3 is 15 amino acids. V was clipped by 3 bases and J by 1 base; unmatched bases: 6. Germline V gene data show CDR1 as GTSNPN and CDR2 as SVGIG (reference sequence). This CDR3 is CAWSPRDRGSYEQYF. The CDR3 DNA sequence: TGTGCCTGGAGCCCCCGGGACAGGGGTTCCTACGAGCAGTACTTC. The full variable domain, in which reference TRBV30 and TRBJ2-7 provide the parts outside the CDR3, is SQTIHQWPATLVQPVGSPLSLECTVEGTSNPNLYWYRQAAGRGLQLLFYSVGIGQISSEVPQNLSASRPQDRQFILSSKKLLLSDSGFYLCAWSPRDRGSYEQYFGPGTRLTVT.

The chain carries TRBV19 and TRBJ1-3; D not certain. Germline lookup yields CDR1 LNHDA and CDR2 SQIVND (reference sequence). V lost 2 bases and J lost 0, with 8 bases in between. CDR3 size: 15 residues. The CDR3: CASSITDYSGNTIYF. CDR3 nucleotide sequence: TGTGCCAGTAGTATAACGGACTACTCTGGAAACACCATATATTTT.

On this clone: At one of its ends the junction is not consistent with the germline gene, which may arise from a read error. V and J are TRBV11-1 and TRBJ1-1; no clear D. CDR3 length: 13 residues. Germline V gene lookup returns CDR1 SGHAT and CDR2 FQDESV (reference sequence). For the CDR3, the DNA is TGTGCCAGCAGCTTATCGGAAGGCACTCAAGCTTTCTTT. Its protein is CASSLSEGTQAFF.

The chain joins TRBV7-2 to TRBJ1-1; 7 positions agree with TRBD1. The CDR3 extends over 15 amino acids. Germline assignment: CDR1 SGHTA and CDR2 FQGNSA. With V trimmed by 2 bases and J by 4 bases, 7 bases remained unmatched. The CDR3 sequence is CASSLSPGGRTEAFF. CDR3 nucleotides: TGTGCCAGCAGCTTATCACCAGGGGGGCGCACTGAAGCTTTCTTT.

The chain couples TRBV28 to TRBJ2-7; no firm D call. Germline lookup yields CDR1 MDHEN and CDR2 SYDVKM. The CDR3 has 14 amino acids. V lost 3 bases and J 5 bases, leaving 14 bases between the germline ends. CDR3 in amino acids: CASSFGTPSNEQYF. The CDR3 nucleotides read TGTGCCAGCAGTTTTGGCACCCCGAGCAACGAGCAGTACTTC.

This clone was detected once. V is TRBV5-1 and J is TRBJ2-7; D not resolved. Trimming left V 5 bases short and J 6 bases short, with 18 bases between. The CDR3 length is 14 residues. Per germline, CDR1 SGHRS and CDR2 YFSETQ. CDR3 DNA sequence: TGCGCCAGCAGTAGGTTGGTACAGACGGGCGAGCAGTACTTC. It is translated as CASSRLVQTGEQYF.

The rearrangement uses TRBV28 and TRBJ1-2; D gene ambiguous. Trimming removed 10 bases from V and 3 bases from J, with 6 bases in between. The length of the CDR3 is 10 residues. The germline V gene encodes CDR1 MDHEN and CDR2 SYDVKM. CDR3 amino acids: CATSYYGYTF. The DNA for the CDR3 is TGTGCCACCTCTTACTATGGCTACACCTTC.

The rearrangement uses TRBV3-1 (or the pseudogene TRBV3-2) and TRBJ2-1, with 7 bases lining up with TRBD2. Trimming removed 8 bases from V and 4 bases from J; junction bases left unmatched: 11. This CDR3 region has 15 residues. Germline CDR1 is LGHDT and CDR2 is YNNKEL (reference sequence). The CDR3 region is CASRTSGEGYNEQFF. In DNA, the CDR3 is TGTGCCAGCCGCACCTCGGGGGAGGGATACAATGAGCAGTTCTTC.

The chain joins TRBV7-2 to TRBJ2-7; the D gene is possibly TRBD1 (6 bases). The V gene lost 4 bases and the J gene lost 0 bases, with 10 bases spanning the gap. Germline V lookup: CDR1 SGHTA, CDR2 FQGNSA. The CDR3 covers 14 residues. DNA for the CDR3: TGTGCCAGCAGCTCCCGGGACACCTCCTACGAGCAGTACTTC. Its protein is CASSSRDTSYEQYF. Using reference TRBV7-2 and TRBJ2-7 for the parts outside the CDR3, the full variable domain is GAGVSQSPSNKVTEKGKDVELRCDPISGHTALYWYRQSLGQGLEFLIYFQGNSAPDKSGLPSDRFSAERTGGSVSTLTIQRTQQEDSAVYLCASSSRDTSYEQYFGPGTRLTVT.

This clone came up a few times. V usage is TRBV27 and J usage is TRBJ1-4; D possibly corresponds to TRBD1 (5 bases). Germline lookup yields CDR1 MNHEY and CDR2 SMNVEV (reference sequence). V lost 3 bases and J lost 10, with 18 bases in between. The CDR3 is made up of 15 amino acids. CDR3 region: CASSLGGRLSGKLFF. CDR3 nucleotide sequence: TGTGCCAGCAGTTTGGGGGGGAGGCTTTCAGGAAAACTGTTTTTT.

This chain uses TRBV18 with TRBJ1-4; 7 positions agree with TRBD1. Unmatched junction bases numbered 5, after V lost 5 bases and J lost 5 bases. The V gene's germline CDR1 is KGHSH and CDR2 LQKENI. This CDR3 spans 14 amino acids. This CDR3 reads CASSTGTENEKLFF. The CDR3 bases are TGTGCCAGCTCAACCGGGACAGAGAATGAAAAACTGTTTTTT.

This chain joins TRBV4-1 and TRBJ1-2, with a possible D match to TRBD1 (6 bases). Between the trimmed V and J ends, which lost 3 bases and 4 bases, there was a span of 21 bases. This CDR3 has 17 amino acids. Germline values: CDR1 MGHRA, CDR2 YSYEKL. CDR3 loop: CASSQPSVGGGTYGYTF. CDR3 nucleotides: TGCGCCAGCAGCCAGCCTAGTGTAGGGGGAGGGACCTATGGCTACACCTTC.

The rearrangement links TRBV7-3 to TRBJ1-1; 9 nucleotides line up with TRBD1. The trim removed 5 bases at V and 1 base at J, leaving 2 bases unmatched. CDR1 SGHTA and CDR2 FQGTGA come from the germline V gene. The CDR3 runs 14 residues. For the CDR3, the DNA is TGTGCCAGCAGCCAGACAGGGGGGAACACTGAAGCTTTCTTT. This translates into CASSQTGGNTEAFF.

The chain couples TRBV13 to TRBJ2-7; 8 bases line up with TRBD1. The V gene end was trimmed by 4 bases and the J gene end by 7 bases; junction bases not matched to a gene: 6. Germline CDR1 is PRHDT and CDR2 is FYEKMQ (reference sequence). The CDR3 spans 13 residues. CDR3 region: CASSWGQDYEQYF. The CDR3 bases are TGTGCCAGCAGCTGGGGACAGGACTATGAGCAGTACTTC. The variable domain in full, with the rest retrieved from reference TRBV13 and TRBJ2-7, is AAGVIQSPRHLIKEKRETATLKCYPIPRHDTVYWYQQGPGQDPQFLISFYEKMQSDKGSIPDRFSAQQFSDYHSELNMSSLELGDSALYFCASSWGQDYEQYFGPGTRLTVT.

This clone was seen just once. The chain combines TRBV2 with TRBJ2-4, with TRBD1 matching 7 bases. V lost 8 bases, J lost 11 bases, and 6 bases stayed unmatched. This CDR3 comprises 11 residues. The germline V gene has CDR1 SNHLY and CDR2 FYNNEI. The DNA for the CDR3 is TGTGCCAGCCGACAGGGAATCGTTCAGTACTTC. Its translation: CASRQGIVQYF.

This sequence joins TRBV3-1 (or the pseudogene TRBV3-2) and TRBJ1-1; perhaps TRBD1 as D (5 bases). Germline loops: CDR1 LGHDT, CDR2 YNNKEL (reference sequence). V dropped 4 bases and J dropped 7 bases, with 10 bases sitting between them. There are 12 residues in the CDR3. The CDR3 DNA reads TGTGCCAGCAGCCGGGGGACCGATGAAGCTTTCTTT. Translating it yields CASSRGTDEAFF.

The CDR3 bases are TGTGCCAGCAGCTTGGGGCTACCCACAGATACGCAGTATTTT. It encodes CASSLGLPTDTQYF. This chain joins TRBV5-4 and TRBJ2-3, with unresolved D. CDR1 is SGHNT, CDR2 YYREEE, per germline (reference sequence). The V end was cut by 0 bases, the J end by 2 bases, with 7 bases between. CDR3 length: 14 residues.

This chain connects TRBV2 to TRBJ2-3, with a possible D match to TRBD2 (5 bases). The CDR3 has 13 amino acids. Germline V gene sequence: CDR1 SNHLY, CDR2 FYNNEI. The V gene lost 7 bases and the J gene lost 4 bases, with 12 bases spanning the gap. The CDR3, as DNA: TGTGCCAGCAACGAGGGAGCCGCAGATACGCAGTATTTT. It yields the protein CASNEGAADTQYF.

Here the CDR3 DNA reads TGTGCCAGCAGACCGGGACCGAGAAGGGATCAGCCCCAGCATTTT. It encodes CASRPGPRRDQPQHF. V gene TRBV11-3 combines with J gene TRBJ1-5, with D possibly being TRBD1 (5 bases). The CDR3 sequence is 15 residues long. The germline V gene has CDR1 SGHNT and CDR2 YENEEA. The V end lost 6 bases, the J end lost 5 bases, and 17 bases lay between the germline ends.

A single count supports this clone. The chain couples TRBV19 to TRBJ1-5, with 7 bases aligning to TRBD1. V trimming: 7 bases; J trimming: 0 bases; junction bases outside the gene matches: 6. The germline V gene has CDR1 LNHDA and CDR2 SQIVND (reference sequence). The CDR3 totals 15 residues. The CDR3 region is CASKGDSISNQPQHF. In nucleotides, the CDR3 is TGTGCCAGTAAGGGGGACAGTATTAGCAATCAGCCCCAGCATTTT.

In regard to this clone: Other DNA sequences within the sample encode an identical CDR3. V usage is TRBV20-1 and J usage is TRBJ1-1; D gene unclear. V dropped 3 bases and J dropped 1 base, with 3 bases sitting between them. Germline assignment: CDR1 DFQATT and CDR2 SNEGSKA (reference sequence). The CDR3 contains 11 residues. The CDR3 DNA sequence: TGCAGTGCTAGGGAGAACACTGAAGCTTTCTTT. Protein: CSARENTEAFF.

The chain couples TRBV28 to TRBJ1-5, with TRBD1 as a possible D gene (6 bases). V lost 7 bases and J lost 4, with 14 bases in between. CDR1 is MDHEN, CDR2 SYDVKM, per germline. The CDR3 totals 14 residues. CDR3 DNA: TGTGCCAGCAAGGGGGGGGGACTTAATCAGCCCCAGCATTTT. This codes for CASKGGGLNQPQHF.